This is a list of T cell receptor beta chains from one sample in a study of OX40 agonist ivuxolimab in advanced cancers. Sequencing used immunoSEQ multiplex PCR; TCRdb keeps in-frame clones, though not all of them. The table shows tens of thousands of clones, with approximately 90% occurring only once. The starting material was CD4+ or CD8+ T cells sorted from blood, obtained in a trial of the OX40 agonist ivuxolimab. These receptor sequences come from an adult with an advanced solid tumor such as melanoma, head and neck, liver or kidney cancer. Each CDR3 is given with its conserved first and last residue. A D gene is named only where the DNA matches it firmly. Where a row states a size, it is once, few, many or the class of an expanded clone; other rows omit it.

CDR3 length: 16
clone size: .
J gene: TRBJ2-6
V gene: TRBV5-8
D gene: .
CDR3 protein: CASSSRLLSGANVLTF
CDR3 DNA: TGTGCCAGCAGTTCGCGACTGCTATCTGGGGCCAACGTCCTGACTTTC

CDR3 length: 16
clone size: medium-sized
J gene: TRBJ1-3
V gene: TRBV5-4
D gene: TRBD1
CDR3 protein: CASSGGTGGSGNTIYF
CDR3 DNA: TGTGCCAGCAGCGGCGGGACAGGAGGCTCTGGAAACACCATATATTTT

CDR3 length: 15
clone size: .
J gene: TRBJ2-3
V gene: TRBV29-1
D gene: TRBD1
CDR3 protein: CSAGGGDRATDTQYF
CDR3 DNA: TGCAGCGCGGGGGGTGGGGACAGGGCCACAGATACGCAGTATTTT

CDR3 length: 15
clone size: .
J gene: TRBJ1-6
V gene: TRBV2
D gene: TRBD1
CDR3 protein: CASSPTGGVGSPLHF
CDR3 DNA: TGTGCCAGCAGTCCAACAGGGGGTGTTGGTTCACCCCTCCACTTT

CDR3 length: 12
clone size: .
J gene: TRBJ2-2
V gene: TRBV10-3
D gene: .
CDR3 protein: CAISGYTGELFF
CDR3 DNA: TGTGCCATCAGTGGATACACCGGGGAGCTGTTTTTT

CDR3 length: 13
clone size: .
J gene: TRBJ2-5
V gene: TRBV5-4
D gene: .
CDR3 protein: CASSFGQQETQYF
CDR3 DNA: TGTGCCAGCAGCTTTGGGCAGCAAGAGACCCAGTACTTC

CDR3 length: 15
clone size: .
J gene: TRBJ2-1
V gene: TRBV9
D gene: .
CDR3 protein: CASSVDGAPYNEQFF
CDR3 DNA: TGTGCCAGCAGCGTAGATGGTGCGCCCTACAATGAGCAGTTCTTC

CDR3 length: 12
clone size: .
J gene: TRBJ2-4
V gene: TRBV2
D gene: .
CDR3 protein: CASSDDLTIQYF
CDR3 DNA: TGTGCCAGCAGTGACGACTTAACCATTCAGTACTTC

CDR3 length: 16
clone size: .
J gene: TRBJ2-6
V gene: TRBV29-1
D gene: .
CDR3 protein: CSVETDLGSGANVLTF
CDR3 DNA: TGCAGCGTTGAAACTGACCTGGGGTCTGGGGCCAACGTCCTGACTTTC

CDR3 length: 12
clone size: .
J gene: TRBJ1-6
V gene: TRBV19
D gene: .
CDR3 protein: CASSRDPGALHF
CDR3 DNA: TGTGCCAGTAGCCGAGACCCGGGGGCCCTCCACTTT

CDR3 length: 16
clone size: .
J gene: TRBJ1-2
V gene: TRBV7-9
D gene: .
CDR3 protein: CASSLPVAGVNYGYTF
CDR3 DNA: TGTGCCAGCAGCTTGCCCGTCGCCGGGGTTAACTATGGCTACACCTTC

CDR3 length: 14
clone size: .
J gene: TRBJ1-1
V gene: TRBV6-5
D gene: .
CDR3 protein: CASKAGLLNTEAFF
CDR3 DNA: TGTGCCAGCAAGGCCGGTCTTCTGAACACTGAAGCTTTCTTT

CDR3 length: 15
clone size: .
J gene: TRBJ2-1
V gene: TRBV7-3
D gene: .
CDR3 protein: CASSLQGNRNNEQFF
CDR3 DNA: TGTGCCAGCAGCTTACAGGGGAATAGGAACAATGAGCAGTTCTTC

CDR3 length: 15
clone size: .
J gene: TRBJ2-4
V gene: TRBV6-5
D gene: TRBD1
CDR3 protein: CASSYSDRGWDIQYF
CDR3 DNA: TGTGCCAGCAGTTACTCGGACAGGGGATGGGACATTCAGTACTTC

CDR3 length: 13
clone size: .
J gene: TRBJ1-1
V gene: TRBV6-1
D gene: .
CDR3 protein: CASRWKTETEAFF
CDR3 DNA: TGTGCCAGCAGGTGGAAGACAGAAACTGAAGCTTTCTTT

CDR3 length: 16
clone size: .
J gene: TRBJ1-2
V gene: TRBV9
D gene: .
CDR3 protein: CASSSSLRFPNYGYTF
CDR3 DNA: TGTGCCAGCAGCTCCAGCCTTCGTTTCCCTAACTATGGCTACACCTTC

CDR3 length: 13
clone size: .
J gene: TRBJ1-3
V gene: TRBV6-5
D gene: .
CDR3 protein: CASSYFPGNTIYF
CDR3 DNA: TGTGCCAGCAGTTACTTTCCGGGAAACACCATATATTTT

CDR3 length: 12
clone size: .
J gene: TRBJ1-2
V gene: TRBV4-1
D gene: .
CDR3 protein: CASSQGVQSYTF
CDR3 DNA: TGCGCCAGCAGCCAGGGGGTACAAAGCTACACCTTC

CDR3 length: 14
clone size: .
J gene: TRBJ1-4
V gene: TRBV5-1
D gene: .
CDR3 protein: CASSPGGVNEKLFF
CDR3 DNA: TGCGCCAGCAGCCCCGGGGGTGTGAATGAAAAACTGTTTTTT

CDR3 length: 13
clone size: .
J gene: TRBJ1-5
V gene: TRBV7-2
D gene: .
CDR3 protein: CASTPDRNQPQHF
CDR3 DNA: TGTGCCAGCACCCCTGACAGGAATCAGCCCCAGCATTTT

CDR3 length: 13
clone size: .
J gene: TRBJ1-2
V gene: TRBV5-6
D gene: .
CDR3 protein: CASSLSRVYGYTF
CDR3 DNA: TGTGCCAGCAGCCTCTCCAGGGTCTATGGCTACACCTTC

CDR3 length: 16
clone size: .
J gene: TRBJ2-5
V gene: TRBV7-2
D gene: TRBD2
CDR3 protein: CASSSTSGGGWETQYF
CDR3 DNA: TGTGCCAGCAGCTCGACTAGCGGGGGTGGTTGGGAGACCCAGTACTTC

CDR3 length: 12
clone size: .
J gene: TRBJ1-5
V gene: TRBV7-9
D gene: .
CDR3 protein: CASSLQWQPQHF
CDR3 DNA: TGTGCCAGCAGCTTACAGTGGCAGCCCCAGCATTTT

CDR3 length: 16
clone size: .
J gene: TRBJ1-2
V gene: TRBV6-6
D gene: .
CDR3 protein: CASSPPERPPNYGYTF
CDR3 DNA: TGTGCCAGCAGCCCCCCCGAAAGGCCCCCTAACTATGGCTACACCTTC

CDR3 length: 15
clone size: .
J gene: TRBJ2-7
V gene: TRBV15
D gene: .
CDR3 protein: CATSRDLKGYYEQYF
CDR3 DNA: TGTGCCACCAGCAGAGATCTAAAGGGGTACTACGAGCAGTACTTC

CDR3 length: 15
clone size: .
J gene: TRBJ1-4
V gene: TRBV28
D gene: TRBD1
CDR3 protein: CASSFPGTGNEKLFF
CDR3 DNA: TGTGCCAGCAGTTTCCCCGGGACAGGGAATGAAAAACTGTTTTTT

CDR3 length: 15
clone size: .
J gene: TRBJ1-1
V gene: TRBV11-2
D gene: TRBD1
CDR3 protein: CASSLQQGFNTEAFF
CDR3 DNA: TGTGCCAGCAGCCTTCAACAGGGGTTCAACACTGAAGCTTTCTTT

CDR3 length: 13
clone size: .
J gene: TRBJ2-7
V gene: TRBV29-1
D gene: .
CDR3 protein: CSHTRLLSYEQYF
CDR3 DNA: TGCAGCCATACCCGGTTACTCTCCTACGAGCAGTACTTC

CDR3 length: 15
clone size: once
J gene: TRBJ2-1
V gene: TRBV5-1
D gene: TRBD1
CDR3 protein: CASSWGGQGKNEQFF
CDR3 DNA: TGCGCCAGCAGCTGGGGAGGACAGGGAAAAAATGAGCAGTTCTTC

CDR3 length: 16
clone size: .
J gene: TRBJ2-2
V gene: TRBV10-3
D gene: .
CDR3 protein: CAISGKTGLVTGELFF
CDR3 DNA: TGTGCCATCAGTGGAAAGACAGGTTTGGTCACCGGGGAGCTGTTTTTT

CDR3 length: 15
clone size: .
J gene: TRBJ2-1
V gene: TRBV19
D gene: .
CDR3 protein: CASSIRGGSYNEQFF
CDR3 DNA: TGTGCCAGTAGTATCAGGGGGGGCTCCTACAATGAGCAGTTCTTC

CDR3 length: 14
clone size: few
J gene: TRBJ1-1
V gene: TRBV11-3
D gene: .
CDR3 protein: CASSKFGGTLEAFF
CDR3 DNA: TGTGCCAGCAGTAAATTCGGAGGGACACTCGAAGCTTTCTTT

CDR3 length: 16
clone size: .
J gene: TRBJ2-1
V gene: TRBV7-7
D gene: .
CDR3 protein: CASSLMGAGSYNEQFF
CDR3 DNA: TGTGCCAGCAGCTTAATGGGGGCAGGCTCCTACAATGAGCAGTTCTTC

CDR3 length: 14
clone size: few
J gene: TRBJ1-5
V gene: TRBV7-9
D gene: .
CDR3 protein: CASSLGGGNQPQHF
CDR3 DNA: TGTGCCAGCAGCTTAGGAGGCGGGAATCAGCCCCAGCATTTT

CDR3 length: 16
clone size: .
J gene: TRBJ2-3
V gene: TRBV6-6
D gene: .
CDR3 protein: CASSYPPTGATDTQYF
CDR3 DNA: TGTGCCAGCAGTTACCCCCCCACGGGAGCGACAGATACGCAGTATTTT

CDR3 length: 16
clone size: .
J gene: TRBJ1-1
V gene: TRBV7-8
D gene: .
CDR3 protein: CASSHPPGHPSTEAFF
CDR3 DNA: TGTGCCAGCAGCCACCCACCGGGACACCCGAGCACTGAAGCTTTCTTT

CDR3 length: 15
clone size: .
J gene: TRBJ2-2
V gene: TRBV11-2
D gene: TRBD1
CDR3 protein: CASSLGGQGAGELFF
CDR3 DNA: TGTGCCAGCAGCTTAGGGGGACAGGGAGCCGGGGAGCTGTTTTTT

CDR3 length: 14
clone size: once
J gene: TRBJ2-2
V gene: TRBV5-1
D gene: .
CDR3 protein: CASSFRQRTGELFF
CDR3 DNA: TGCGCCAGCAGCTTCCGACAGCGTACCGGGGAGCTGTTTTTT

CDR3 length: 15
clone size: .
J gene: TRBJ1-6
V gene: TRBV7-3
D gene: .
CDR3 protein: CASSLKGGWDSPLHF
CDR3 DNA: TGTGCCAGCAGCTTAAAGGGAGGGTGGGATTCACCCCTCCACTTT

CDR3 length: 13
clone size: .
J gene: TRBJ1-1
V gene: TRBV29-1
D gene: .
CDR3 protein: CSVGKWGNTEAFF
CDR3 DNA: TGCAGCGTTGGGAAATGGGGGAACACTGAAGCTTTCTTT

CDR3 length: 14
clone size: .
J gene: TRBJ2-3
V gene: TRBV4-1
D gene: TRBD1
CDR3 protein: CASSQNRGTDTQYF
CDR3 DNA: TGCGCCAGCAGCCAGAACAGGGGGACAGATACGCAGTATTTT

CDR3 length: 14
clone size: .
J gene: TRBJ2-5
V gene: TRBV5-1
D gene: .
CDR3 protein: CASSLPDTQETQYF
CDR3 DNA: TGCGCCAGCAGCTTACCTGACACCCAAGAGACCCAGTACTTC

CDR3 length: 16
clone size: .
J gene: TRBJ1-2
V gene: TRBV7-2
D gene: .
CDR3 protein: CASSLHSGGLGYGYTF
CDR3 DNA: TGTGCCAGCAGCTTACACTCAGGAGGATTGGGATATGGCTACACCTTC

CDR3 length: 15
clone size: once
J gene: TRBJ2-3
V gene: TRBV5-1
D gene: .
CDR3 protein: CASSLAGGFTDTQYF
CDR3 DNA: TGCGCCAGCAGCTTGGCCGGCGGATTCACAGATACGCAGTATTTT

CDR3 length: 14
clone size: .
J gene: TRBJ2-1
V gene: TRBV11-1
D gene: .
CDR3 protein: CASSFSAVGAEQFF
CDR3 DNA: TGTGCCAGCAGCTTTTCGGCGGTAGGGGCTGAGCAGTTCTTC

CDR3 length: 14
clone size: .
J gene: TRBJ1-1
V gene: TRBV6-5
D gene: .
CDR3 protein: CASSPFGQGTEAFF
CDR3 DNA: TGTGCCAGCAGTCCCTTCGGGCAAGGAACTGAAGCTTTCTTT

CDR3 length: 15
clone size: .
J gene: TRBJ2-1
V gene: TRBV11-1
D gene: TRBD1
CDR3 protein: CASSFQGDTYNEQFF
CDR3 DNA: TGTGCCAGCAGCTTTCAGGGGGACACCTACAATGAGCAGTTCTTC

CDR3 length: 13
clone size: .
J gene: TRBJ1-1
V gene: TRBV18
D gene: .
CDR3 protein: CASSPLSETEAFF
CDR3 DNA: TGTGCCAGCTCACCACTCTCTGAGACTGAAGCTTTCTTT

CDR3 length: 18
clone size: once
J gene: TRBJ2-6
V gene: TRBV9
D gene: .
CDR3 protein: CASRLDSSFSSGANVLTF
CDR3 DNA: TGTGCCAGCAGATTAGACAGTTCCTTTAGCTCTGGGGCCAACGTCCTGACTTTC

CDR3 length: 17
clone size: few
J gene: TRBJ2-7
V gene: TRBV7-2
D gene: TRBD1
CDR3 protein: CASSLRTGGTTSYEQYF
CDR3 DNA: TGTGCCAGCAGCCTTAGGACAGGGGGAACGACTAGCTACGAGCAGTACTTC

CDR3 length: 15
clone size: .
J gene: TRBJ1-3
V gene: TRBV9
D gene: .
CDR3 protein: CASSVGAGSGNTIYF
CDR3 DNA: TGTGCCAGCAGCGTAGGGGCAGGCTCTGGAAACACCATATATTTT

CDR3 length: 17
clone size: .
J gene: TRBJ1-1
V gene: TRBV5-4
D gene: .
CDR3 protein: CASSSLFRSGEDTEAFF
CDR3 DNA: TGTGCCAGCAGCTCCCTATTTCGGAGTGGAGAGGACACTGAAGCTTTCTTT

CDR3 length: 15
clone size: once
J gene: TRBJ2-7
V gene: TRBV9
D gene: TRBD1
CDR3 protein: CASSAAGGNTYEQYF
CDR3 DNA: TGTGCCAGCAGCGCCGCAGGGGGCAACACCTACGAGCAGTACTTC

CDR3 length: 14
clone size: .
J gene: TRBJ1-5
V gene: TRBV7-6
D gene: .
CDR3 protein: CASSFQQGNQPQHF
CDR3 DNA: TGTGCCAGCAGCTTTCAACAGGGAAATCAGCCCCAGCATTTT

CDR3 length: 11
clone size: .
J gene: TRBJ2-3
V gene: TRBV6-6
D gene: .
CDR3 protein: CASSWADTQYF
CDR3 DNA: TGTGCCAGCAGTTGGGCAGATACGCAGTATTTT

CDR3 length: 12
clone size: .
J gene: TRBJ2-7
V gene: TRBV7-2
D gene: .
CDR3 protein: CASSLSSNEQYF
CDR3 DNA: TGTGCCAGCAGCTTATCAAGCAACGAGCAGTACTTC